The 18 T cell receptor beta chains presented below share a single source sample, sequenced in a study of human T cells and chemical hapten exposure. TCRdb redid the calling of the RACE reads with MiXCR, one entry per CDR3 protein. The sample records roughly 30,000 distinct CDR3 sequences, approximately 9% being singletons. Time point reported: patch test 2, 6 weeks after DPC sensitization. Treatment specified: therapeutic diphenylcyclopropenone sensitization with weekly scalp DPC. The specimen was whole blood, collected in connection with sensitization to the hapten diphenylcyclopropenone (DPC). These receptors were obtained from a young man with alopecia areata. Some clones in this sample may be carry-over from other donors' samples.

This clonotype was counted many times. The chain uses TRBV28 and TRBJ2-7; D is perhaps TRBD1 or TRBD2 (5 bases each). Trimming pared 3 bases from V and 2 bases from J, leaving 11 bases between. Germline CDR1 and CDR2: MDHEN and SYDVKM. CDR3 length equals 14 residues. The DNA of the CDR3 is TGTGCCAGCAGTTTCCCTCGGGGCCCCTACGAGCAGTACTTC. It encodes CASSFPRGPYEQYF.

A remark on this clonotype: A much larger clone lies a single base off, so this may be a read error. The rearrangement joins TRBV18 to TRBJ1-1; no definite D call. Trimming cost V 8 bases and J 0 bases, with 7 bases left between them. This CDR3 region has 12 residues. The germline V gene has CDR1 KGHSH and CDR2 LQKENI. The CDR3 protein is CASTAVNTEAFF. As DNA, the CDR3 is TGTGCCAGCACCGCAGTGAACACTGAAGCTTTCTTT.

Sample share makes this clonotype medium-sized (0.01 to 0.1%). The V and J genes are TRBV12-3 or TRBV12-4 and TRBJ2-5; the D is unclear. V was cut by 5 bases and J by 4 bases, with 2 bases left in between. CDR3 length: 10 amino acids. Here the CDR3 DNA reads TGTGCCAGCAGTGGAGAGACCCAGTACTTC. Translating gives CASSGETQYF.

This clonotype was counted between two and nine times. The chain employs TRBV24-1 and TRBJ2-7; D unresolved. Germline CDR1 reads KGHDR; CDR2 reads SFDVKD. V was trimmed by 3 bases and J by 0 bases, leaving 8 bases between them. This CDR3 is built from 14 residues. The CDR3 DNA follows: TGTGCCACCAGTGATCCCATTAGCTCCTACGAGCAGTACTTC. Its translation: CATSDPISSYEQYF.

V is TRBV27 and J is TRBJ1-6, with no clear D. Germline lookup yields CDR1 MNHEY and CDR2 SMNVEV (reference sequence). The V and J ends lost 2 bases and 0 bases respectively, with 5 bases between them. This CDR3 is 15 amino acids long. This chain's CDR3 is CASSLGSSYNSPLHF. CDR3 DNA: TGTGCCAGCAGTTTAGGCAGCTCCTATAATTCACCCCTCCACTTT.

This clonotype was detected ten times or more. The chain has TRBV19 and TRBJ2-3; D is unclear. Trimming took 10 bases from V and 4 from J, leaving 6 bases between them. CDR1 is LNHDA and CDR2 is SQIVND in the germline V gene (reference sequence). The CDR3 is made up of 10 amino acids. The CDR3 here is CATKADTQYF. The CDR3 DNA reads as TGTGCCACCAAGGCAGATACGCAGTATTTT.

The chain joins TRBV24-1 to TRBJ1-1; no reliable D call. V was trimmed by 6 bases and J by 2 bases, leaving 12 bases between them. Germline V CDR1 and CDR2: KGHDR, SFDVKD. The CDR3 has 14 residues. CDR3 sequence (DNA): TGTGCCACCAGTCCCGCAGGTCCTAACACTGAAGCTTTCTTT. It is translated as CATSPAGPNTEAFF.

CDR3 amino acids: CASSQEGQPDSEQYF. The CDR3 coding sequence is TGTGCCAGCAGCCAAGAGGGACAGCCGGACTCCGAGCAGTACTTC. This chain joins TRBV4-2 and TRBJ2-7, with 7 bases fitting TRBD1. Looked up from germline, CDR1 is LGHNA and CDR2 is YNFKEQ. V gave up 0 bases and J gave up 6 bases; unmatched junction bases: 8. This CDR3 contains 15 residues.

The J gene is TRBJ2-1, the V gene TRBV4-3, with a weak D call TRBD2 (6 bases). Trimming stripped 4 bases from V and 9 bases from J, with 13 bases between. Germline values: CDR1 LGHNA, CDR2 YSLEER. The CDR3 is 13 residues long. CDR3 bases: TGCGCCAGCAGCCGAATGGAGGGTATTGAGCAGTTCTTC. Translation gives CASSRMEGIEQFF.

This clonotype has a handful of counts. V usage is TRBV15 and J usage is TRBJ1-1; 7 bases line up with TRBD1. The CDR3 sequence is 20 residues long. J was trimmed by 1 base and V by 0 bases; bases with no gene match: 17. Germline V gene lookup returns CDR1 LNHNV and CDR2 YYDKDF (reference sequence). The CDR3 region has the DNA TGTGCCACCAGCAGAGAGATCGCAACCGGGACAGTGGGAAAGAACACTGAAGCTTTCTTT. Amino acid sequence: CATSREIATGTVGKNTEAFF. The full variable domain, with the rest looked up from reference TRBV15 and TRBJ1-1, is DAMVIQNPRYQVTQFGKPVTLSCSQTLNHNVMYWYQQKSSQAPKLLFHYYDKDFNNEADTPDNFQSRRPNTSFCFLDIRSPGLGDTAMYLCATSREIATGTVGKNTEAFFGQGTRLTVV.

This clonotype was detected only a few times. CDR3 amino acids: CASRPRGRDYGYTF. DNA of the CDR3: TGTGCCAGCAGGCCACGGGGTCGGGACTATGGCTACACCTTC. The J gene is TRBJ1-2, the V gene TRBV6-5; no definite D call. Looked up from germline, CDR1 is MNHEY and CDR2 is SVGAGI. This CDR3 is 14 amino acids long. Trimming removed 6 bases from V and 3 bases from J, with 14 bases in between.

This clonotype appeared a few times. The V call is TRBV13, the J call TRBJ2-3; D not certain. Germline-derived CDR1 and CDR2 are PRHDT and FYEKMQ (reference sequence). Deletions cut 2 bases from V and 5 bases from J, with 26 bases between. This CDR3 is built from 19 residues. In DNA, the CDR3 is TGTGCCAGCAGCTTAAGTCCGGAGTCGGCGCCTCGCGGCAAAGATACGCAGTATTTT. Protein product: CASSLSPESAPRGKDTQYF.

The sample holds many counts of this clonotype. This chain connects TRBV12-3 or TRBV12-4 to TRBJ1-2; no reliable D call. The germline V and J ends were trimmed by 7 bases and 6 bases, with 15 bases remaining between them. The CDR3 is 13 amino acids. CDR3 residues: CASTPVGVNGYTF. The CDR3 DNA follows: TGTGCCAGCACCCCCGTCGGGGTGAATGGCTACACCTTC.

This clonotype came up a few times. The chain recombines TRBV18 with TRBJ2-2, with no clear D. The CDR3 is 16 residues long. V shed 5 bases and J shed 1 base, with 14 bases lying between them. Germline lookup yields CDR1 KGHSH and CDR2 LQKENI. The CDR3 sequence: CASSDLNRVNTGELFF. CDR3 coding DNA: TGTGCCAGCTCAGACTTAAATAGAGTGAACACCGGGGAGCTGTTTTTT.

Ten or more counts support this clonotype. This sequence joins TRBV9 and TRBJ2-1; D may be TRBD1 (6 bases). V lost 2 bases and J lost 8, with 14 bases in between. Germline CDR1 and CDR2: SGDLS and YYNGEE. The CDR3 is made up of 14 amino acids. CDR3 sequence reads: CASSVGARRDEQFF. As DNA, the CDR3 is TGTGCCAGCAGCGTGGGGGCTCGGCGGGATGAGCAGTTCTTC.

This clonotype was observed a few times. DNA for the CDR3: TGTGCCAGCAGTTACTCGCAAGGGGAAGGCGACACTGAAGCTTTCTTT. Protein: CASSYSQGEGDTEAFF. This sequence joins TRBV6-6 and TRBJ1-1; D is perhaps TRBD1 (5 bases). The germline V gene encodes CDR1 MNHNY and CDR2 SVGAGI (reference sequence). The V gene lost 0 bases and the J gene lost 3 bases, with 14 bases spanning the gap. The CDR3 sequence is 16 residues long.

This clonotype was counted ten times or more. CDR3 nucleotide sequence: TGTGCCAGCAGCCTGAAATTGGGGACAGGGTCCAATCAGCCCCAGCATTTT. Translated, it gives CASSLKLGTGSNQPQHF. The rearrangement uses TRBV7-6 and TRBJ1-5; TRBD1 matches 9 bases. This CDR3 spans 17 amino acids. Germline CDR1 SGHVS, CDR2 FNYEAQ. With V trimmed by 5 bases and J by 3 bases, 11 bases remained unmatched.

This clonotype showed up many times. J is TRBJ1-5 and V is TRBV13, with 8 bases fitting TRBD1. V dropped 5 bases and J dropped 4; count of bases not matched to a gene: 13. Per the germline V gene, CDR1 is PRHDT and CDR2 is FYEKMQ (reference sequence). The CDR3 has 17 residues. The CDR3, as DNA: TGTGCCAGCAGCACCGGCGAACACCGGGACAGGAATCAGCCCCAGCATTTT. Translation gives CASSTGEHRDRNQPQHF. Looking up the rest from reference TRBV13 and TRBJ1-5 gives the full variable domain: AAGVIQSPRHLIKEKRETATLKCYPIPRHDTVYWYQQGPGQDPQFLISFYEKMQSDKGSIPDRFSAQQFSDYHSELNMSSLELGDSALYFCASSTGEHRDRNQPQHFGDGTRLSIL.